This T cell receptor beta chain is drawn from a study of cytomegalovirus exposure and HLA in healthy donors. Study results and caveats: Of the V segments, some could not be distinguished, including TRBV6-2 and TRBV6-3, and were excluded.

Regarding this clone: Its specificity is unknown.

60 Vbeta and 13 Jbeta primers were used in PCR. Clones were sequenced by immunoSEQ multiplex PCR, and TCRdb holds only the in-frame ones, with some missing. The profile shows approximately 250,000 clones, approximately 78% of them singletons. Germline CDR1 and CDR2: SGDLS and YYNGEE. This CDR3 has 16 amino acids. Germline trimming cut 0 bases from V and 0 bases from J; bases unmatched to any gene: 4. The receptor comes from a boy between 10 and 17 years old in good health and CMV-seronegative. This chain links TRBV9 with TRBJ1-1; 8 nucleotides agree with TRBD1. Sample: PBMCs. The CDR3 region has the DNA TGTGCCAGCAGCGTAGCCACAGGGGGTATGAACACTGAAGCTTTCTTT. Translating it yields CASSVATGGMNTEAFF. Full variable domain (remainder filled in from reference TRBV9 and TRBJ1-1): DSGVTQTPKHLITATGQRVTLRCSPRSGDLSVYWYQQSLDQGLQFLIQYYNGEERAKGNILERFSAQQFPDLHSELNLSSLELGDSALYFCASSVATGGMNTEAFFGQGTRLTVV.